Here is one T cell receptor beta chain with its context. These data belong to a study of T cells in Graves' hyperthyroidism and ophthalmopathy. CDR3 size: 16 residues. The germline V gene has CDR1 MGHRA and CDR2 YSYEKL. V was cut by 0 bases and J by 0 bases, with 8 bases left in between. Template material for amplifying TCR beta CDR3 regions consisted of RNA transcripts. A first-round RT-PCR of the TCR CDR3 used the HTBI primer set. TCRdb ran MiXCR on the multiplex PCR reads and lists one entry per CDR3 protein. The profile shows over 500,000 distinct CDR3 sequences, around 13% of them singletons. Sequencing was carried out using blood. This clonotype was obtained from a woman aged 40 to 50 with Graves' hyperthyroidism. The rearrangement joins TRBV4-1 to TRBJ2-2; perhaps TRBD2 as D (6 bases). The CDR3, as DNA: TGCGCCAGCAGCCAAGAAGGGAGGTCGAACACCGGGGAGCTGTTTTTT. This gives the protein CASSQEGRSNTGELFF.